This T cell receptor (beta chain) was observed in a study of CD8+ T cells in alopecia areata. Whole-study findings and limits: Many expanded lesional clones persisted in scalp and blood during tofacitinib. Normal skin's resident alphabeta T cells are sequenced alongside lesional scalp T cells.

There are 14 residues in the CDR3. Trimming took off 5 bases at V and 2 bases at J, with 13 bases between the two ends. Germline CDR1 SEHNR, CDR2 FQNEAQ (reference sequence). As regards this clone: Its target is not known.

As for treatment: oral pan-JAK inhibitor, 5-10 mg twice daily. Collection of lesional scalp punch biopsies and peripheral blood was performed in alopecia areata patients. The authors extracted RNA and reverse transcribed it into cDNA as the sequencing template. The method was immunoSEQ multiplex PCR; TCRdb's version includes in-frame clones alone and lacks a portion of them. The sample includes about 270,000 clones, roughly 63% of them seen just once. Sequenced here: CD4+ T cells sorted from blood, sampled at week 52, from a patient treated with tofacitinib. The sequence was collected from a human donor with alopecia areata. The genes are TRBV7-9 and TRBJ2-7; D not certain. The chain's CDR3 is CASSPWPGPYEQYF. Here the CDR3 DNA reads TGTGCCAGCAGCCCCTGGCCGGGTCCCTACGAGCAGTACTTC.